The rows below give T cell receptor beta chains drawn from one sample of a study of CD8 T cells in ankylosing spondylitis. TCRdb called the 5' RACE reads again in MiXCR, with one record for every CDR3 protein. Among under 250,000 distinct CDR3 sequences listed, approximately 30% were seen once. Input material: blood, either unsorted or a sorted T cell fraction (not recorded which). The receptor set was obtained from a male donor with ankylosing spondylitis or in good health (not recorded which). CDR3s include the opening cysteine and the closing phenylalanine or tryptophan. Each record gives: CDR3 length, V gene, D gene, J gene, CDR3 protein. The D gene is left open where the match is weak.

len: 13
v_gene: TRBV12-3/TRBV12-4
d_gene: .
j_gene: TRBJ2-4
CDR3aa: CASIGQDMYIQYF

len: 15
v_gene: TRBV4-1
d_gene: .
j_gene: TRBJ2-7
CDR3aa: CASSQGSDSGYEQYF

len: 15
v_gene: TRBV20-1
d_gene: TRBD1
j_gene: TRBJ2-5
CDR3aa: CSARGPTGGWETQYF

len: 15
v_gene: TRBV6-1
d_gene: TRBD2
j_gene: TRBJ2-1
CDR3aa: CASRISGGAYNEQFF

len: 14
v_gene: TRBV12-3/TRBV12-4
d_gene: TRBD2
j_gene: TRBJ2-1
CDR3aa: CASSSSGGLNEQFF

len: 13
v_gene: TRBV20-1
d_gene: TRBD2
j_gene: TRBJ2-5
CDR3aa: CSARSRGGETQYF

len: 15
v_gene: TRBV6-5
d_gene: TRBD1
j_gene: TRBJ2-5
CDR3aa: CASSWDRGRGETQYF

len: 13
v_gene: TRBV20-1
d_gene: TRBD1
j_gene: TRBJ2-1
CDR3aa: CSAKKDRGNEQFF

len: 14
v_gene: TRBV30
d_gene: TRBD1
j_gene: TRBJ2-7
CDR3aa: CAWKGQGRNHEQYF

len: 14
v_gene: TRBV4-1
d_gene: .
j_gene: TRBJ2-7
CDR3aa: CASSQTGYPYEQYF

len: 13
v_gene: TRBV5-1
d_gene: .
j_gene: TRBJ2-2
CDR3aa: CASSRPDTGELFF

len: 14
v_gene: TRBV10-3
d_gene: TRBD1
j_gene: TRBJ2-1
CDR3aa: CAISEGQGHNEQFF

len: 13
v_gene: TRBV20-1
d_gene: TRBD2
j_gene: TRBJ2-4
CDR3aa: CSARDPGLDIQYF

len: 15
v_gene: TRBV12-3/TRBV12-4
d_gene: TRBD2
j_gene: TRBJ2-1
CDR3aa: CASTKQRGNYNEQFF

len: 12
v_gene: TRBV5-5
d_gene: .
j_gene: TRBJ2-2
CDR3aa: CASSRDVGELFF

len: 16
v_gene: TRBV5-1
d_gene: TRBD2
j_gene: TRBJ2-5
CDR3aa: CASSPHVAGDQETQYF

len: 14
v_gene: TRBV12-3/TRBV12-4
d_gene: .
j_gene: TRBJ2-7
CDR3aa: CASSPGRGRYEQYF

len: 13
v_gene: TRBV29-1
d_gene: .
j_gene: TRBJ2-7
CDR3aa: CSVTGKGVYEQYF

len: 13
v_gene: TRBV12-3/TRBV12-4
d_gene: TRBD1
j_gene: TRBJ1-2
CDR3aa: CASSARQGSGYTF

len: 14
v_gene: TRBV9
d_gene: TRBD2
j_gene: TRBJ2-7
CDR3aa: CASSVGGSQYEQYF

len: 14
v_gene: TRBV9
d_gene: TRBD2
j_gene: TRBJ2-7
CDR3aa: CASSFSSGAYEQYF